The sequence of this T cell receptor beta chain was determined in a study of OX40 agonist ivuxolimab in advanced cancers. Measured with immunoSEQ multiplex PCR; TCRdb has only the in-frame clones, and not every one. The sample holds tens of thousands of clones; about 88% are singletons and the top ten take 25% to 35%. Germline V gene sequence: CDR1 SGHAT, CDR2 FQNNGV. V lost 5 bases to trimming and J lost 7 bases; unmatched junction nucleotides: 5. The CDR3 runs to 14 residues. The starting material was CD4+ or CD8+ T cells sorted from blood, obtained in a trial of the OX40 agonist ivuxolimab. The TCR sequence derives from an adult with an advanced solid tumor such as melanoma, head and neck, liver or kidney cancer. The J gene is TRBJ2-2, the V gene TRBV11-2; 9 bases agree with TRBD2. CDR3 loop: CASSLAGSGGELFF. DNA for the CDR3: TGTGCCAGCAGCCTAGCGGGATCGGGCGGGGAGCTGTTTTTT.